One and the same sample provided the 25 T cell receptor beta chains below, sequenced in a study of cytomegalovirus exposure and HLA in healthy donors. Primers: 60 Vbeta forward and 13 Jbeta reverse. Only in-frame clones appear in the TCRdb table, and some are missing; sequencing was by immunoSEQ multiplex PCR. The sample lists 100,000 to 150,000 clones, less than 75% seen once, with around 4% in the top ten. The sequenced material came from PBMCs. These receptors were taken from a woman in her forties in good health and CMV-seronegative.

The rearrangement uses TRBV5-1 and TRBJ1-6, with TRBD1 as a possible D gene (6 bases). Trimming removed 7 bases from V and 0 bases from J, with 11 bases in between. Germline CDR1 SGHRS, CDR2 YFSETQ. CDR3 length: 15 residues. CDR3 bases: TGCGCCAGCGGAGAACAGGGCTCCTATAATTCACCCCTCCACTTT. Amino acids: CASGEQGSYNSPLHF.

The V call is TRBV30, the J call TRBJ2-1; D is perhaps TRBD2 (5 bases). The CDR3 length is 12 residues. Germline V lookup: CDR1 GTSNPN, CDR2 SVGIG (reference sequence). Trimming cost V 1 base and J 6 bases, with 7 bases left between them. In DNA form, the CDR3 reads TGTGCCTGGAGTGGTGCGGGCAATGAGCAGTTCTTC. The encoded protein is CAWSGAGNEQFF.

Written as DNA, the CDR3 is TGTGCCACCACCCCCATTCCGGGACAGGGGGCCCTGAACACTGAAGCTTTCTTT. As protein: CATTPIPGQGALNTEAFF. The chain uses TRBV9 and TRBJ1-1, with TRBD1 matching over 12 bases. V gave up 9 bases and J gave up 0 bases; unmatched junction bases: 15. The CDR3 is 18 amino acids. The germline CDR1 and CDR2 sequences are SGDLS and YYNGEE.

This chain links TRBV11-3 with TRBJ2-2; D may be TRBD2 (5 bases). The germline V gene encodes CDR1 SGHNT and CDR2 YENEEA. The V and J ends lost 5 bases and 5 bases respectively, with 12 bases between them. The CDR3 has 14 residues. The CDR3 is CASSLTRSTGELFF. For the CDR3, the DNA is TGTGCCAGCAGCCTAACTAGGTCTACCGGGGAGCTGTTTTTT.

This clone was observed a few times. The chain has TRBV6-5 and TRBJ2-3; D may be TRBD2 (6 bases). This CDR3 is built from 15 residues. Germline assignment: CDR1 MNHEY and CDR2 SVGAGI. Trimming removed 1 base at V and 4 bases at J, with 12 bases between. CDR3 region: CASSYFAGRADTQYF. The CDR3 nucleotides read TGTGCCAGCAGTTACTTTGCGGGACGGGCAGATACGCAGTATTTT.

V and J are TRBV5-6 and TRBJ2-2, with 9 bases that match TRBD2. V lost 4 bases to trimming and J lost 5 bases; unmatched junction nucleotides: 6. CDR3 length: 15 amino acids. Germline assignment: CDR1 SGHDT and CDR2 YYEEEE. CDR3 sequence reads: CASSPTSGVTGELFF. CDR3 nucleotide sequence: TGTGCCAGCAGCCCGACTAGCGGAGTAACCGGGGAGCTGTTTTTT.

The V call is TRBV6-1, the J call TRBJ1-5; D ambiguous. The CDR3 sequence is 15 residues long. The germline V gene has CDR1 MNHNS and CDR2 SASEGT. V lost 2 bases, J lost 0 bases, and 8 bases lay in between. CDR3 in amino acids: CASSEISNSNQPQHF. The CDR3 nucleotides are TGTGCCAGCAGTGAAATTTCCAATAGCAATCAGCCCCAGCATTTT.

This CDR3 reads CASSDADTGRDYGYTF. As DNA, the CDR3 is TGTGCCAGCAGTGATGCGGACACCGGCAGGGACTATGGCTACACCTTC. The chain uses TRBV25-1 and TRBJ1-2, with D perhaps matching TRBD1 (5 bases). In germline, CDR1 is MGHDK, CDR2 SYGVNS. V lost 3 bases and J 3 bases, leaving 17 bases between the germline ends. The CDR3 is 16 amino acids.

The table lists this clone with a few counts. This sequence joins TRBV29-1 and TRBJ2-1, with D possibly matching TRBD1 (6 bases). CDR3 length equals 12 residues. V was pared by 3 bases and J by 4 bases, with 7 bases between. CDR1 is SQVTM and CDR2 is ANQGSEA in the germline V gene. The CDR3 spells CSVEDRYNEQFF. The CDR3 DNA is TGCAGCGTTGAGGACAGATACAATGAGCAGTTCTTC.

This clone has just one count. This rearrangement joins TRBV5-4 to TRBJ1-2; D is uncertain. This CDR3 comprises 14 residues. Germline loops: CDR1 SGHNT, CDR2 YYREEE (reference sequence). The V end was cut by 1 base, the J end by 8 bases, with 15 bases between. The CDR3 loop reads CASSLLAGSGGYTF. CDR3 coding DNA: TGTGCCAGCAGCTTGCTGGCAGGATCTGGCGGCTACACCTTC.

The CDR3 sequence: CASSALGQGATGNTIYF. CDR3 DNA: TGTGCCAGCAGTGCTCTAGGGCAGGGGGCGACTGGAAACACCATATATTTT. This chain links TRBV6-1 with TRBJ1-3; TRBD1 agrees at 8 bases. The V segment lost 4 bases and the J segment 2 bases; nucleotides outside the gene matches: 10. Germline CDR1 MNHNS, CDR2 SASEGT. The CDR3 is 17 amino acids.

In this sample, this clone turned up a few times. The V gene is TRBV28, the J gene TRBJ2-3, with D hard to call. Germline V gene lookup returns CDR1 MDHEN and CDR2 SYDVKM. This CDR3 comprises 14 residues. V dropped 8 bases and J dropped 7 bases, with 19 bases sitting between them. The CDR3 coding sequence is TGTGCCAGCTCTTACCGGAGACGGCCATATACGCAGTATTTT. Translating it yields CASSYRRRPYTQYF.

This chain uses TRBV5-1 with TRBJ2-3, with 10 bases aligning to TRBD2. V dropped 1 base and J dropped 1; count of bases not matched to a gene: 3. CDR1 and CDR2 (germline): SGHRS, YFSETQ. CDR3 size: 16 residues. The CDR3 DNA reads TGCGCCAGCAGCTTGCTTCTAGCGGGGGGCACAGATACGCAGTATTTT. Encoded protein: CASSLLLAGGTDTQYF.

This clone was found once. V usage is TRBV7-2 and J usage is TRBJ2-3, with 7 bases aligning to TRBD1. In germline, CDR1 is SGHTA, CDR2 FQGNSA. The CDR3 is 14 amino acids. The J segment lost 3 bases and the V segment lost 5 bases, leaving 5 bases of the junction unmatched. The CDR3 DNA reads as TGTGCCAGCAGCGAGCAGGGGGTTACAGATACGCAGTATTTT. Translating it yields CASSEQGVTDTQYF.

The gene calls are TRBV9 and TRBJ1-4, with 7 bases aligning to TRBD1. V trimming: 4 bases; J trimming: 8 bases; junction bases outside the gene matches: 11. Per the germline V gene, CDR1 is SGDLS and CDR2 is YYNGEE. This CDR3 has 15 amino acids. CDR3 region: CASSPRDRVEEKLFF. The CDR3 DNA sequence: TGTGCCAGCAGCCCTCGCGACAGGGTGGAGGAAAAACTGTTTTTT.

The chain combines TRBV7-8 with TRBJ1-5; D is unclear. The CDR3 is 13 amino acids. The germline V gene has CDR1 SGHVS and CDR2 FQNEAQ. Trimming removed 5 bases at V and 0 bases at J, with 5 bases between. The CDR3 DNA follows: TGTGCCAGCAGCCCCCGTAGCAATCAGCCCCAGCATTTT. This sequence encodes CASSPRSNQPQHF.

V gene TRBV5-4 combines with J gene TRBJ2-7; no reliable D call. V was cut by 4 bases and J by 0 bases, with 20 bases left in between. The CDR3 contains 17 residues. Looked up from germline, CDR1 is SGHNT and CDR2 is YYREEE (reference sequence). In DNA, the CDR3 is TGTGCCAGCAGCCCAGCATCATCCGGGTCGAGCTCCTACGAGCAGTACTTC. Protein product: CASSPASSGSSSYEQYF.

This clone appeared a single time. This chain joins TRBV27 and TRBJ1-1; D might be TRBD1 (6 bases). The CDR3 is 14 residues long. Trimming shortened V by 4 bases and J by 3 bases, and 12 bases separated the two germline ends. Germline lookup yields CDR1 MNHEY and CDR2 SMNVEV (reference sequence). The CDR3: CASSSPHRDTEAFF. The DNA of the CDR3 is TGTGCCAGCAGTTCCCCGCACAGGGACACTGAAGCTTTCTTT.

The rearrangement joins TRBV5-4 to TRBJ2-3, with a possible D match to TRBD1 (6 bases). Trimming pared 0 bases from V and 7 bases from J, leaving 18 bases between. This CDR3 is 16 amino acids long. CDR1 is SGHNT and CDR2 is YYREEE in the germline V gene (reference sequence). The CDR3 reads CASSLVGLGQGNTQYF. The CDR3 DNA reads TGTGCCAGCAGCTTGGTCGGCCTGGGCCAGGGGAATACGCAGTATTTT.

This clone was seen once. The chain couples TRBV25-1 to TRBJ1-2; possible D gene TRBD1, 6 bases. This CDR3 is 13 amino acids long. V gave up 2 bases and J gave up 2 bases, with 6 bases separating them. The germline V gene encodes CDR1 MGHDK and CDR2 SYGVNS. CDR3 bases: TGTGCCAGCAGTGAAGGACAGAACTATGGCTACACCTTC. This codes for CASSEGQNYGYTF.

The chain joins TRBV29-1 to TRBJ2-7, with 10 bases that match TRBD1. CDR3 length: 17 amino acids. The V segment lost 6 bases and the J segment 2 bases; nucleotides outside the gene matches: 16. Germline V lookup: CDR1 SQVTM, CDR2 ANQGSEA. As DNA, the CDR3 is TGCAGCGTCCAATTTGTCCACCGGGACAGGGGAACCTACGAGCAGTACTTC. As protein: CSVQFVHRDRGTYEQYF.

This clone was recorded a few times. CDR3 sequence: CASSLVLAGDQQFF. The CDR3 DNA sequence: TGTGCCAGCAGCTTGGTGCTAGCGGGAGATCAGCAGTTCTTC. The gene calls are TRBV5-6 and TRBJ2-1; 10 nucleotides agree with TRBD2. Looked up from germline, CDR1 is SGHDT and CDR2 is YYEEEE. V shed 0 bases, J shed 11 bases, and the junction held 5 bases outside the gene matches. The CDR3 is made up of 14 amino acids. Drawing the rest from reference TRBV5-6 and TRBJ2-1, the complete variable domain is DAGVTQSPTHLIKTRGQQVTLRCSPKSGHDTVSWYQQALGQGPQFIFQYYEEEERQRGNFPDRFSGHQFPNYSSELNVNALLLGDSALYLCASSLVLAGDQQFFGPGTRLTVL.

The chain employs TRBV4-1 and TRBJ2-3, with 9 bases fitting TRBD2. V lost 1 base and J lost 2; bases outside the gene matches: 4. The CDR3 runs to 16 residues. CDR1 MGHRA and CDR2 YSYEKL come from the germline V gene. Written as DNA, the CDR3 is TGCGCCAGCAGCCAAGGGAGCGGGAGGAACACAGATACGCAGTATTTT. Its translation is CASSQGSGRNTDTQYF.

V and J are TRBV4-3 and TRBJ1-5; D is unclear. The CDR3 has 15 amino acids. V lost 0 bases and J lost 5, with 11 bases in between. CDR1 is LGHNA, CDR2 YSLEER, per germline. In nucleotides, the CDR3 is TGCGCCAGCAGCCAAGAAATCGGCGGGCATCAGCCCCAGCATTTT. Amino acids: CASSQEIGGHQPQHF.

The chain joins TRBV28 to TRBJ2-1; 12 bases map to TRBD2. The CDR3 extends over 14 amino acids. In germline, CDR1 is MDHEN, CDR2 SYDVKM. The ends lost 3 bases at V and 9 bases at J; junction bases unmatched: 3. The CDR3 loop is CASSFRLAGAEQFF. The CDR3 DNA is TGTGCCAGCAGTTTCCGACTAGCGGGAGCTGAGCAGTTCTTC.